A selection of T cell receptor beta chains follows, all from one sample in a study of blood T cell repertoires in COVID-19. Sequencing was performed with immunoSEQ multiplex PCR; in TCRdb, only in-frame clones are kept and a portion is missing. Among 90,000 or so clones listed, 90% to 95% were seen once. Sequences were obtained from peripheral blood. The origin of the receptors is a human donor with active COVID-19. The donor label of this sample is uncertain. CDR3s include the opening cysteine and the closing phenylalanine or tryptophan. Each record gives: J gene, V gene, D gene, CDR3 DNA, CDR3 protein. A D gene is named only where the DNA matches it firmly.

>TRBJ2-7|TRBV7-6|NA
TGTGCCAGCAGCCTCCGCCCGGGGAGAGATACGGGCGAGCAGTACTTC
CASSLRPGRDTGEQYF
>TRBJ2-2|TRBV27|NA
TGTGCCAGCAGTCTACCGGGCACCGGGGAGCTGTTTTTT
CASSLPGTGELFF
>TRBJ1-4|TRBV12-3/TRBV12-4|NA
TGTGCCAGCAGTTTAGACCGGGGGGAAAAACTGTTTTTT
CASSLDRGEKLFF
>TRBJ2-2|TRBV12-3/TRBV12-4|NA
TGTGCCAGCAGTGGACTCCACGGGGAGCTGTTTTTT
CASSGLHGELFF
>TRBJ2-1|TRBV7-6|NA
TGTGCCAGCAGCTCAGTTGGGACACGGCAGTTCTTC
CASSSVGTRQFF
>TRBJ2-7|TRBV11-2|NA
TGTGCCAGCAGCTTAGATTCTGGCGGGGCCTACTACGAGCAGTACTTC
CASSLDSGGAYYEQYF
>TRBJ1-2|TRBV5-8|NA
TGTGCCAGCAGCTTGGACCCGTGGCAGGGTGTAAAAGGCTACACCTTC
CASSLDPWQGVKGYTF
>TRBJ2-1|TRBV3-1/TRBV3-2|NA
TGTGCCAGCAGCCAAGGTCCGGGAAACTCCTACAATGAGCAGTTCTTC
CASSQGPGNSYNEQFF
>TRBJ1-6|TRBV12-5|NA
TGTGCTAGTGGTCTCGACACCAGTTATTCACCCCTCCACTTT
CASGLDTSYSPLHF
>TRBJ2-3|TRBV18|TRBD2
TGTGCCAGCTCACCTGTCGGCGGGGGTCAAGATACGCAGTATTTT
CASSPVGGGQDTQYF
>TRBJ1-2|TRBV7-9|NA
TGTGCCAGCAGCCAAGGGCCAGGGAATAACTATGGCTACACCTTC
CASSQGPGNNYGYTF
>TRBJ1-2|TRBV5-6|TRBD1
TGTGCCAGCAGCCGCGACAGGGCGGTGGGCTATGGCTACACCTTC
CASSRDRAVGYGYTF
>TRBJ2-5|TRBV6-6|NA
TGTGCCAGCAGTTTAGTGGCACTACAAGAGACCCAGTACTTC
CASSLVALQETQYF
>TRBJ2-1|TRBV28|TRBD2
TGTGCCAGCAGTTACCTATCCAGCGGGGGAAATGAGCAGTTCTTC
CASSYLSSGGNEQFF
>TRBJ2-1|TRBV11-2|NA
TGTGCCAGCAGCTTTGGACTCAGCTCCTACAATGAGCAGTTCTTC
CASSFGLSSYNEQFF
>TRBJ2-7|TRBV6-5|NA
TGTGCCAGCAGTTACCTAGACGGAGGCGAGCAGTACTTC
CASSYLDGGEQYF